The sequence of this TCR beta chain was determined in a study of shared clonotypes between healthy human individuals. Germline CDR1 and CDR2: SGHRS and YFSETQ. The CDR3 sequence is 12 residues long. Trimming cost V 3 bases and J 3 bases, with 5 bases left between them. Data came from immunoSEQ multiplex PCR; TCRdb stores just in-frame clones and leaves some out. The sample comprises hundreds of thousands of clones, roughly 84% of which are singletons, and about a sixth rests with the top ten. Sequenced material: memory CD8+ T cells sorted from blood. Described subset: CD45RO+ cells pooled with CCR7-negative TemRA cells. The receptor was isolated from a man between 18 and 29 years old in good health. The chain is built from TRBV5-1 and TRBJ2-3; D unclear. The chain's CDR3 is CASSSATDTQYF. The CDR3 DNA sequence: TGCGCCAGCAGCTCCGCTACAGATACGCAGTATTTT.